This T cell receptor beta chain is from a study of blood T cell repertoires in COVID-19. Across the study: The study drew acute and convalescent COVID-19 samples from the United States, Italy and Spain.

Assay: immunoSEQ multiplex PCR; the TCRdb copy retains only in-frame clones and omits some. This table holds around 78,000 clones, 90% found once. The germline gives CDR1 LNHDA, CDR2 SQIVND (reference sequence). The CDR3 sequence is 13 residues long. Trimming removed 6 bases at V and 8 bases at J, with 16 bases between. The sample was peripheral blood. This clonotype was sampled from a woman between 45 and 65 years old in a cohort sampled during active COVID-19. The genes are TRBV19 and TRBJ1-2, with a weak D call TRBD1 (6 bases). The CDR3 DNA reads TGTGCCAGTAGCCTCCTCGGGACACCAGGCTACACCTTC. Translated, it gives CASSLLGTPGYTF.